This TCR beta chain was retrieved from a study of blood T cells in healthy people across ages. Alongside a J-beta primer mix, a sample-barcoded 5' primer served in a second PCR lasting about 6 to 11 cycles. One entry per CDR3 protein results from TCRdb running MiXCR on the 5' RACE reads. Here the sample spans hundreds of thousands of distinct CDR3 sequences, approximately 30% being singletons. Points from the study as a whole: Since the PBMCs were unsorted, naive and antigen-experienced cells could not be conclusively compared.

Many counts were recorded for this clonotype. Its antigen is unknown. Peripheral blood was drawn, approximately 10 milliliters per donor. PBMCs numbering at least 6 million were isolated per sample. Source material: blood. The TCR originated in a woman older than 75 in good health.

Here the CDR3 DNA reads TGTGCCAGTAGTATTTCGCCAGCCAAAAACATTCAGTACTTC. Translating gives CASSISPAKNIQYF. This chain connects TRBV19 to TRBJ2-4; D is uncertain. Germline loops: CDR1 LNHDA, CDR2 SQIVND (reference sequence). The ends were cut back, 3 bases at V and 0 bases at J, with 6 bases in the middle. This CDR3 is built from 14 residues.